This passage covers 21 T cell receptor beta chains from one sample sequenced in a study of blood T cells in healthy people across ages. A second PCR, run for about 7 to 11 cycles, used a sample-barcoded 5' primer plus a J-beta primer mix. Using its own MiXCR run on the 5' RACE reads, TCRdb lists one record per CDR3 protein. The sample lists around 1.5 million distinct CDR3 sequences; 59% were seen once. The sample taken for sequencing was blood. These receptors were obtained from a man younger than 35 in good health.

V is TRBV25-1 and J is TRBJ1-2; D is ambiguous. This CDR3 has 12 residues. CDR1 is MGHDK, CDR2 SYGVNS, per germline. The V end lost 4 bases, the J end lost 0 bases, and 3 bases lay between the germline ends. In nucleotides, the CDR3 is TGTGCCAGCAGTGTAGCTAACTATGGCTACACCTTC. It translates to CASSVANYGYTF.

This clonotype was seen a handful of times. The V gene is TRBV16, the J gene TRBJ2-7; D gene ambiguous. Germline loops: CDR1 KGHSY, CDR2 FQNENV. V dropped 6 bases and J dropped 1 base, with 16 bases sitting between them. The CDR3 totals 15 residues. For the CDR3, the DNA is TGTGCCAGCAGTCCAAGTCGGGCGATATCCTACGAGCAGTACTTC. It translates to CASSPSRAISYEQYF. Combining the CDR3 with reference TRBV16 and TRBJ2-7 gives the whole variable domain GEEVAQTPKHLVRGEGQKAKLYCAPIKGHSYVFWYQQVLKNEFKFLISFQNENVFDETGMPKERFSAKCLPNSPCSLEIQATKLEDSAVYFCASSPSRAISYEQYFGPGTRLTVT.

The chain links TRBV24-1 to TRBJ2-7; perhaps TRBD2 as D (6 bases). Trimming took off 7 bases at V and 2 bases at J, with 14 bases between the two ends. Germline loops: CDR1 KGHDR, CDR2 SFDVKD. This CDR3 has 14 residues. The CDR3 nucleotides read TGTGCCACCAGATGCGTGGGGAGGACCTACGAGCAGTACTTC. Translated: CATRCVGRTYEQYF.

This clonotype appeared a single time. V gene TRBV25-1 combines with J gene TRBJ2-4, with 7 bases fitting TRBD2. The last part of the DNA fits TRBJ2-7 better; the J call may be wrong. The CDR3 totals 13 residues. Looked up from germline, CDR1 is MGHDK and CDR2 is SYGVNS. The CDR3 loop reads CASIGGSYYEQYF. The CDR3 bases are TGTGCCAGCATAGGCGGGAGTTATTACGAGCAGTACTTC.

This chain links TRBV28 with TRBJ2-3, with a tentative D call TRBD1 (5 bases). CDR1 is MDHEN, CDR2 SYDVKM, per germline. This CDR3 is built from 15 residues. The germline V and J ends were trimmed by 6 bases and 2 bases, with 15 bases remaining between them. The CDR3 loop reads CASRVGLGDTDTQYF. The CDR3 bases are TGTGCCAGCAGGGTAGGCTTAGGGGACACAGATACGCAGTATTTT.

The CDR3 region has the DNA TGCAGCGTTGAGGTCCAGGGGAAATACACTGAAGCTTTCTTT. Protein: CSVEVQGKYTEAFF. The chain recombines TRBV29-1 with TRBJ1-1; a possible D gene is TRBD1 (6 bases). This CDR3 spans 14 amino acids. CDR1 and CDR2 from the germline V gene are SQVTM and ANQGSEA. Between the trimmed V and J ends, which lost 3 bases and 3 bases, there was a span of 14 bases.

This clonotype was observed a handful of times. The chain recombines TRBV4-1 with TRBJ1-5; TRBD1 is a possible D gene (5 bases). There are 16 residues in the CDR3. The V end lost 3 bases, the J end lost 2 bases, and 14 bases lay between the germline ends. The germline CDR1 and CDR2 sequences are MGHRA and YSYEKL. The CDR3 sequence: CASSQGSGRGNQPQHF. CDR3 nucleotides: TGCGCCAGCAGCCAGGGTTCAGGGAGAGGCAATCAGCCCCAGCATTTT.

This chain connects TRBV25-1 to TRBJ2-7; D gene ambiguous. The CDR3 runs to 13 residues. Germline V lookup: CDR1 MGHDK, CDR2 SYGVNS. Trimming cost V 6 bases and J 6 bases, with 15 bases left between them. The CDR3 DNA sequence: TGTGCCAGCAGAAAGCGCCATCTAGGCGAGCAGTACTTC. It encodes CASRKRHLGEQYF.

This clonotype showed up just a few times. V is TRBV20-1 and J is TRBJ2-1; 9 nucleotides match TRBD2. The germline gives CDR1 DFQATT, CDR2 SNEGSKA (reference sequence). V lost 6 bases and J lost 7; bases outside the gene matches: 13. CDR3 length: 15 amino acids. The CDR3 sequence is CSAPDLAGPRNEQFF. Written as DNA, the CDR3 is TGCAGTGCGCCTGACCTAGCGGGACCAAGGAATGAGCAGTTCTTC.

The CDR3 DNA sequence: TGTGCCAGCAGCGTAGACGGGAACACAGATACGCAGTATTTT. Encoded protein: CASSVDGNTDTQYF. This sequence joins TRBV9 and TRBJ2-3; D perhaps matches TRBD2 (5 bases). The germline CDR1 and CDR2 sequences are SGDLS and YYNGEE. V lost 0 bases, J lost 2 bases, and 7 bases lay in between. The CDR3 is 14 amino acids.

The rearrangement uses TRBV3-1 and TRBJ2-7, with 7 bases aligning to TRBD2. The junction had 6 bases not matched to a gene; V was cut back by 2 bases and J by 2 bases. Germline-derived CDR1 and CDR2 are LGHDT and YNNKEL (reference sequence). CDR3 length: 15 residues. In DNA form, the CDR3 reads TGTGCCAGCAGCCAAAGGTCGGGGGGTACCTACGAGCAGTACTTC. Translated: CASSQRSGGTYEQYF.

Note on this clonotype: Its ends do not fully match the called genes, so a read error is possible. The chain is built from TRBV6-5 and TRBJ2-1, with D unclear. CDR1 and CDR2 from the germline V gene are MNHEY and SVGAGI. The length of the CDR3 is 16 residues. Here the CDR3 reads CAGSYSRMGIENEQFF. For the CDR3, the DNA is TGTGCCGGCAGTTACTCCCGGATGGGGATCGAGAATGAGCAGTTCTTC.

This chain's CDR3 is CASSPQGEGKLFF. The CDR3 DNA is TGTGCCAGCAGCCCTCAGGGAGAGGGAAAACTGTTTTTT. The V gene is TRBV7-9, the J gene TRBJ1-4; the D gene is possibly TRBD1 (5 bases). Germline assignment: CDR1 SEHNR and CDR2 FQNEAQ (reference sequence). CDR3 size: 13 residues. The V gene lost 5 bases and the J gene lost 10 bases, with 14 bases spanning the gap.

The chain's CDR3 is CASSFRPAGSSYEQYF. The CDR3 DNA reads TGTGCCAGCAGCTTTCGTCCAGCGGGTAGCTCCTACGAGCAGTACTTC. The chain couples TRBV7-8 to TRBJ2-7; weak D call: TRBD2 (6 bases). The germline V and J ends were trimmed by 3 bases and 0 bases, with 15 bases remaining between them. The germline CDR1 and CDR2 sequences are SGHVS and FQNEAQ. The length of the CDR3 is 16 residues.

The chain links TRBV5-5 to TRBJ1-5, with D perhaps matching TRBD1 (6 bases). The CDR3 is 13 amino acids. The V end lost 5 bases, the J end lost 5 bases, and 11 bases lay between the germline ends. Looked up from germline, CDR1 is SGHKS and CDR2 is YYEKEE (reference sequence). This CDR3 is CASSRSGDQPQHF. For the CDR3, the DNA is TGTGCCAGCAGTCGGTCAGGGGATCAGCCCCAGCATTTT. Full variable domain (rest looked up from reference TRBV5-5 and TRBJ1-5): DAGVTQSPTHLIKTRGQQVTLRCSPISGHKSVSWYQQVLGQGPQFIFQYYEKEERGRGNFPDRFSARQFPNYSSELNVNALLLGDSALYLCASSRSGDQPQHFGDGTRLSIL.

CDR3 coding DNA: TGTGCCAGCAGCGTTGACCGGACGGGAACGGCAAGCGAGCAGTACTTC. This sequence encodes CASSVDRTGTASEQYF. The chain recombines TRBV13 with TRBJ2-7, with D possibly TRBD2 on 5 matching bases. Trimming took off 5 bases at V and 6 bases at J, with 23 bases between the two ends. This CDR3 has 16 residues. The germline CDR1 and CDR2 sequences are PRHDT and FYEKMQ (reference sequence).

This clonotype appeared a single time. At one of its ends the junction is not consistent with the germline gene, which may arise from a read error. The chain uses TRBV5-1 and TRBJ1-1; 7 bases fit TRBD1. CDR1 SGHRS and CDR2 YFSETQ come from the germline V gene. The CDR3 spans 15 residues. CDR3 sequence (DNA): TGCGCCAGTAGCTTAAGACAGGGTAAGGGCACTGAAGCTTTCTTT. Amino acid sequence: CASSLRQGKGTEAFF.

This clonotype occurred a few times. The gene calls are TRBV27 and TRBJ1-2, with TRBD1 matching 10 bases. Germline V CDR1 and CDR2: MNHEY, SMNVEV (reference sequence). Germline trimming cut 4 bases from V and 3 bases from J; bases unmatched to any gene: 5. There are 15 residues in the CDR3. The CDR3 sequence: CASSSPGQGYYGYTF. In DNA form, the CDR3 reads TGTGCCAGCAGTTCGCCGGGACAGGGGTACTATGGCTACACCTTC.

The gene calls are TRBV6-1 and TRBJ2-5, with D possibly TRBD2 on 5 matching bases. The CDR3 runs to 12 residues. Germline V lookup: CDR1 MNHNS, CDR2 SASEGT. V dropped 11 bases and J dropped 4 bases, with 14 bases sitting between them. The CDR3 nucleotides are TGTGCCGTCAGTCTAGCCTTAGAGACCCAGTACTTC. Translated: CAVSLALETQYF.

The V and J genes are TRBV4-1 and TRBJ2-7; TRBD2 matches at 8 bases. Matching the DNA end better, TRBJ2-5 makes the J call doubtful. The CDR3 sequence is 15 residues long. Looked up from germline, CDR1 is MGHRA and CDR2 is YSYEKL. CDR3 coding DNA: TGCGCCAGCAGCCAAGGTTACGCTAGCGGGGAGACCCAGTACTTC. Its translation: CASSQGYASGETQYF.

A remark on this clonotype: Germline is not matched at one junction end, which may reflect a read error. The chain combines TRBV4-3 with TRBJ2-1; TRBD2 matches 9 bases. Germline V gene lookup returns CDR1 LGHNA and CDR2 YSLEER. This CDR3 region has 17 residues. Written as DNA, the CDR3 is TGCCCCAGCAGCCAAGATGGGCTAGCGGGGCCGGGGAGTGAGCAGTTCTTC. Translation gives CPSSQDGLAGPGSEQFF.